This T cell receptor beta chain is from a study of OX40 agonist ivuxolimab in advanced cancers. The CDR3 sequence is 15 residues long. Trimming took off 3 bases at V and 8 bases at J, with 19 bases between the two ends. CDR1 and CDR2 from the germline V gene are KGHSH and LQKENI. Some clones are missing from TCRdb's copy, which holds only in-frame ones; the method was immunoSEQ multiplex PCR. Of about 69,000 clones detected, 80% to 85% appear once; the ten largest clones hold under 2.5%. J is TRBJ1-2 and V is TRBV18, with D possibly matching TRBD1 (6 bases). The source material was CD4+ or CD8+ T cells sorted from blood, sampled in a trial of the OX40 agonist ivuxolimab. The origin of this receptor is an adult with an advanced solid tumor such as melanoma, head and neck, liver or kidney cancer. The chain's CDR3 is CASSPSRDSQGGYTF. The CDR3 DNA sequence: TGTGCCAGCTCACCGTCACGAGATTCCCAGGGGGGCTACACCTTC.